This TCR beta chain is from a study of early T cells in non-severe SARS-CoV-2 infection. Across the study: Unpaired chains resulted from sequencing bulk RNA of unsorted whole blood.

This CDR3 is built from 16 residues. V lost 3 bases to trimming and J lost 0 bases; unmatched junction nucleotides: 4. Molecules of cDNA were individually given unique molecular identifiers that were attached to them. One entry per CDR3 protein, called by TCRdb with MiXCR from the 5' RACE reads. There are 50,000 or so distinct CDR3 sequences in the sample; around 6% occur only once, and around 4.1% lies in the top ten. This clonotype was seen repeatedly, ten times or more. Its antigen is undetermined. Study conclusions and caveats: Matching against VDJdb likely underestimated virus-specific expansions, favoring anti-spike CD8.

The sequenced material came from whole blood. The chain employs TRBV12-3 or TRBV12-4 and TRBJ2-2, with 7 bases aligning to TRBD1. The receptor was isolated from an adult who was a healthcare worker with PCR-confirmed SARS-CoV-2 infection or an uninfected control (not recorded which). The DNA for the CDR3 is TGTGCCAGCAGTTTCGGGACAGCAACGAACACCGGGGAGCTGTTTTTT. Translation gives CASSFGTATNTGELFF.